This T cell receptor beta chain is from a study of blood T cell repertoires in COVID-19. Study context: Samples representing acute and convalescent COVID-19 were sourced from the United States, Italy and Spain. PBMCs, B-cell-depleted T cells, or T cells provided the cDNA or gDNA that made up the material.

As handled by the study authors: Reference gene primer amplification yielded estimated nucleated cell counts. Profiled with immunoSEQ multiplex PCR; TCRdb holds only in-frame clones, not every one. V, J and clone size derive from that table, while D and trimming were established from the DNA sequence. The table has tens of thousands of clones, just over 90% seen once. Germline trimming cut 2 bases from V and 2 bases from J; bases unmatched to any gene: 10. The germline CDR1 and CDR2 sequences are PRHDT and FYEKMQ (reference sequence). The CDR3 is made up of 18 amino acids. The sequenced material came from peripheral blood. The TCR originated in a man aged 50 to 59 with active COVID-19. This sequence joins TRBV13 and TRBJ2-2; 8 nucleotides line up with TRBD1. CDR3 bases: TGTGCCAGCAGCTTAAGCCGCGGGACAGGCGATAACACCGGGGAGCTGTTTTTT. Amino acids: CASSLSRGTGDNTGELFF. The variable domain in full, completed from reference TRBV13 and TRBJ2-2, reads AAGVIQSPRHLIKEKRETATLKCYPIPRHDTVYWYQQGPGQDPQFLISFYEKMQSDKGSIPDRFSAQQFSDYHSELNMSSLELGDSALYFCASSLSRGTGDNTGELFFGEGSRLTVL.